Following are 13 T cell receptor beta chains from one sample sequenced in a study of T cell responses to AZD1222 COVID-19 vaccine. Assay: immunoSEQ multiplex PCR; the TCRdb copy retains only in-frame clones and omits some. Of over 110,000 clones in the sample, about 90% are singletons; the top ten hold 9.3%. The sequenced sample was peripheral blood, obtained 28 days after the second AZD1222 dose. These receptors were obtained from an adult who received the AZD1222 COVID-19 vaccine.

This chain links TRBV19 with TRBJ1-2; perhaps TRBD1 as D (6 bases). The germline V gene has CDR1 LNHDA and CDR2 SQIVND (reference sequence). This CDR3 comprises 13 residues. Between the trimmed V and J ends, which lost 7 bases and 4 bases, there was a span of 13 bases. In nucleotides, the CDR3 is TGTGCCAGTAACAGGGAGACGGGCTATGGCTACACCTTC. Encoded protein: CASNRETGYGYTF.

This clone was seen a single time. This rearrangement joins TRBV7-6 to TRBJ2-1; TRBD2 matches at 7 bases. There are 16 residues in the CDR3. CDR1 and CDR2 (germline): SGHVS, FNYEAQ. J was trimmed by 4 bases and V by 1 base; bases with no gene match: 7. The CDR3 loop reads CASSLEYGGYYNEQFF. CDR3 nucleotide sequence: TGTGCCAGCAGCTTAGAATACGGGGGGTATTACAATGAGCAGTTCTTC.

CDR3 bases: TGTGCCAGCAGCTTAGAGAATGAGCAGTTCTTC. It yields the protein CASSLENEQFF. J is TRBJ2-1 and V is TRBV7-8; D ambiguous. The CDR3 length is 11 residues. V was shortened by 1 base and J by 7 bases, with 2 bases between the two germline ends. Germline V CDR1 and CDR2: SGHVS, FQNEAQ.

The V and J genes are TRBV6-5 and TRBJ1-2; perhaps TRBD1 as D (5 bases). The germline V gene has CDR1 MNHEY and CDR2 SVGAGI. V was clipped by 4 bases and J by 0 bases, with 6 bases between them. CDR3 length: 13 residues. The CDR3 sequence is CASSLQANYGYTF. The CDR3 DNA is TGTGCCAGCAGTTTACAGGCTAACTATGGCTACACCTTC.

The chain couples TRBV30 to TRBJ2-1; 8 bases are shared with TRBD2. The CDR3 is made up of 15 amino acids. Germline V gene data show CDR1 as GTSNPN and CDR2 as SVGIG (reference sequence). V was pared by 4 bases and J by 8 bases, with 13 bases of the junction left unmatched. CDR3 in DNA: TGTGCCTGGACCCATACCGGGGGGGAGAGGGATGAGCAGTTCTTC. Amino acids: CAWTHTGGERDEQFF. Full variable domain (remainder filled in from reference TRBV30 and TRBJ2-1): SQTIHQWPATLVQPVGSPLSLECTVEGTSNPNLYWYRQAAGRGLQLLFYSVGIGQISSEVPQNLSASRPQDRQFILSSKKLLLSDSGFYLCAWTHTGGERDEQFFGPGTRLTVL.

The DNA of the CDR3 is TGTGCCAGCAGTGGGCAAGAAACCGGGGAGCTGTTTTTT. Its protein is CASSGQETGELFF. The chain has TRBV6-4 and TRBJ2-2; no definite D call. This CDR3 comprises 13 residues. CDR1 is MRHNA and CDR2 is SNTAGT in the germline V gene. V dropped 4 bases and J dropped 5 bases, with 8 bases sitting between them.

J is TRBJ1-5 and V is TRBV28, with D tentatively TRBD1 (5 bases). This CDR3 has 15 amino acids. The ends were cut back, 5 bases at V and 4 bases at J, with 15 bases in the middle. Germline V CDR1 and CDR2: MDHEN, SYDVKM. The CDR3: CASSRYQGGNQPQHF. The CDR3 bases are TGTGCCAGCAGTCGCTATCAGGGTGGGAATCAGCCCCAGCATTTT.

The gene calls are TRBV2 and TRBJ1-2; 10 bases fit TRBD1. V lost 6 bases and J lost 7; bases outside the gene matches: 8. Germline V gene lookup returns CDR1 SNHLY and CDR2 FYNNEI. This CDR3 comprises 14 residues. Here the CDR3 DNA reads TGTGCCAGCAGAGCCGGGACAGGGGATTTTGGCTACACCTTC. This sequence encodes CASRAGTGDFGYTF.

The rearrangement joins TRBV6-5 to TRBJ1-1, with D uncertain. Trimming cost V 4 bases and J 4 bases, with 7 bases left between them. Germline V gene data show CDR1 as MNHEY and CDR2 as SVGAGI. The CDR3 covers 12 residues. CDR3 DNA sequence: TGTGCCAGCAGTTCCCCGGGCACTGAAGCTTTCTTT. This sequence encodes CASSSPGTEAFF.

The CDR3 DNA reads as TGTGCCAGCTCAGGGGACACAAGGAACACTGAAGCTTTCTTT. It codes for CASSGDTRNTEAFF. This chain uses TRBV18 with TRBJ1-1, with a tentative D call TRBD1 (6 bases). CDR1 is KGHSH and CDR2 is LQKENI in the germline V gene. Trimming left V 5 bases short and J 1 base short, with 11 bases between. This CDR3 has 14 residues.

The chain joins TRBV4-1 to TRBJ1-1; D is undetermined. V was trimmed by 0 bases and J by 7 bases, leaving 9 bases between them. Germline loops: CDR1 MGHRA, CDR2 YSYEKL. CDR3 length: 13 residues. The CDR3 DNA reads as TGCGCCAGCAGCCAAGAATTCCAGCTTGAAGCTTTCTTT. It specifies CASSQEFQLEAFF.

The chain uses TRBV5-1 and TRBJ1-4; D possibly corresponds to TRBD1 (5 bases). This CDR3 has 15 amino acids. Germline V gene data show CDR1 as SGHRS and CDR2 as YFSETQ. The V end lost 5 bases, the J end lost 8 bases, and 19 bases lay between the germline ends. The CDR3 DNA sequence: TGCGCCAGCAGGCGCGCTTCGGGGGTTGAAGAAAAACTGTTTTTT. This encodes CASRRASGVEEKLFF.

J is TRBJ1-4 and V is TRBV5-8, with 8 bases fitting TRBD1. The V and J ends lost 4 bases and 7 bases, in that order; junction bases with no gene match: 9. The CDR3 contains 15 residues. Per germline, CDR1 SGHTS and CDR2 YDEGEE. In nucleotides, the CDR3 is TGTGCCAGCAGCATCGGACAGGGCGAGGTTGAAAAACTGTTTTTT. This encodes CASSIGQGEVEKLFF.